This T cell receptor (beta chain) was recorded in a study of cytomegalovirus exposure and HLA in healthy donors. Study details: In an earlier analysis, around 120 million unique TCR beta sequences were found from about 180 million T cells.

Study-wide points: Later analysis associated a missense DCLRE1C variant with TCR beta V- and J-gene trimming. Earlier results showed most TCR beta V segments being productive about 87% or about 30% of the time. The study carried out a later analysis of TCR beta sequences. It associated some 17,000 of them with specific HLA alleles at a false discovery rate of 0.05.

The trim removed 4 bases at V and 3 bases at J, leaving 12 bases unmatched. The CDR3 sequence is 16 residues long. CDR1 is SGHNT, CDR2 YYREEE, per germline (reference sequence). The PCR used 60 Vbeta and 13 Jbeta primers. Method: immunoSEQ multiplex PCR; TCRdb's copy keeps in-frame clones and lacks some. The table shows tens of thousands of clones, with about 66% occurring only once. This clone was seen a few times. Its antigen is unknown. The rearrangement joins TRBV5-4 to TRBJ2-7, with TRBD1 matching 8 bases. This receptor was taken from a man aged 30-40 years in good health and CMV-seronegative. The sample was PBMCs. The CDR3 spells CASSRRGQDPLYEQYF. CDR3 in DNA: TGTGCCAGCAGCCGGCGGGGACAGGACCCTCTCTACGAGCAGTACTTC.